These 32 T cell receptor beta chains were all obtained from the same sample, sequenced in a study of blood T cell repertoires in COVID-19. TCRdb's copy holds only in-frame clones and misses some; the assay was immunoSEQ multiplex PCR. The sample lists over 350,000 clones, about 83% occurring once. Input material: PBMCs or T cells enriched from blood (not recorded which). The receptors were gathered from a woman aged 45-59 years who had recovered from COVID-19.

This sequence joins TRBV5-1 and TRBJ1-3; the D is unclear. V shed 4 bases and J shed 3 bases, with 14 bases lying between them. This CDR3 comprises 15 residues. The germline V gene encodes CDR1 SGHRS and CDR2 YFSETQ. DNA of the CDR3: TGCGCCAGCAGCGCTTCAGGAATATATGGAAACACCATATATTTT. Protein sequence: CASSASGIYGNTIYF.

CDR3 nucleotides: TGTGCCTGCGCCCCCGGGACAGGGGTATTAGAGCAGTACTTC. Translation gives CACAPGTGVLEQYF. This sequence joins TRBV30 and TRBJ2-7; 10 bases fit TRBD1. Per the germline V gene, CDR1 is GTSNPN and CDR2 is SVGIG (reference sequence). The CDR3 contains 14 residues. V trimming: 6 bases; J trimming: 7 bases; junction bases outside the gene matches: 12.

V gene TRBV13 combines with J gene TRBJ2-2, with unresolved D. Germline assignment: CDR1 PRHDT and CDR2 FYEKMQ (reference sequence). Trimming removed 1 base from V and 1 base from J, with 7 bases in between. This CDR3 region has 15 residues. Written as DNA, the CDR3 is TGTGCCAGCAGCTTAGAACAGATGAACACCGGGGAGCTGTTTTTT. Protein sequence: CASSLEQMNTGELFF.

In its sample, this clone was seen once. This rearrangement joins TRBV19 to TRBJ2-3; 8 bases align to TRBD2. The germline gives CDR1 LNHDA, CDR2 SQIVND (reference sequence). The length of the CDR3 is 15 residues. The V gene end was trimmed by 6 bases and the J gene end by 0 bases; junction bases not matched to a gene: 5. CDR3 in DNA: TGTGCCAGTAGGGAGCGGGGGTCGAGCACAGATACGCAGTATTTT. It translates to CASRERGSSTDTQYF.

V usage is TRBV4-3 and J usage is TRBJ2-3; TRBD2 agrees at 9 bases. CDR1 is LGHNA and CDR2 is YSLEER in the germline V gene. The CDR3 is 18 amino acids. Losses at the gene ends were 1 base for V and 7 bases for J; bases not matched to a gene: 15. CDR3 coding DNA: TGCGCCAGCAGCCAAGGGGCGTCGGGAGCGGGGGGCCCCCATACGCAGTATTTT. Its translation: CASSQGASGAGGPHTQYF.

The CDR3 region is CASRTGGQGGDGYTF. The CDR3 region has the DNA TGCGCCAGCAGGACAGGTGGACAGGGTGGAGATGGCTACACCTTC. The chain links TRBV5-1 to TRBJ1-2; 8 bases are a match to TRBD1. The CDR3 covers 15 residues. The junction had 12 bases not matched to a gene; V was cut back by 5 bases and J by 6 bases. Germline V CDR1 and CDR2: SGHRS, YFSETQ.

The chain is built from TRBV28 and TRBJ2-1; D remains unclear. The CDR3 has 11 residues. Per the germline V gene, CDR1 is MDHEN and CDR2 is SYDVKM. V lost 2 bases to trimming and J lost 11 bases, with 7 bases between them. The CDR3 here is CASSLDSQQFF. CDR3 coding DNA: TGTGCCAGCAGTTTAGACTCCCAGCAGTTCTTC.

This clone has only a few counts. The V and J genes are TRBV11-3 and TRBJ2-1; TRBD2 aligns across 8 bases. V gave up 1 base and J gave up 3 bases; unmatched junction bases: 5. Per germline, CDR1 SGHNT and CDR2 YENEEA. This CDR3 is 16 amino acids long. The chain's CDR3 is CASSLGGGTIYNEQFF. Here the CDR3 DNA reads TGTGCCAGCAGCTTAGGCGGGGGGACCATCTACAATGAGCAGTTCTTC.

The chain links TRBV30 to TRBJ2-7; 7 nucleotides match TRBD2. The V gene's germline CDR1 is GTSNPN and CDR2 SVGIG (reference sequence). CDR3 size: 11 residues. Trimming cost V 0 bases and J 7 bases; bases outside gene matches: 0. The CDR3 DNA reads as TGTGCCTGGAGTGTAGCGGGGGAGCAGTACTTC. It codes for CAWSVAGEQYF.

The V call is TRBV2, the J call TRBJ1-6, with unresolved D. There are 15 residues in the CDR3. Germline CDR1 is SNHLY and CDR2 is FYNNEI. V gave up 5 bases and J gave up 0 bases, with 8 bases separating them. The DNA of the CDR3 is TGTGCCAGCAGTCGGGAGCCCTCCTATAATTCACCCCTCCACTTT. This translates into CASSREPSYNSPLHF.

The CDR3 region has the DNA TGTGCCAGCAGTGAATTTCCGGGACTAGGCGGCGAGCAGTACTTC. Translation: CASSEFPGLGGEQYF. The chain links TRBV25-1 to TRBJ2-7, with 8 positions matching TRBD2. The V and J ends lost 1 base and 6 bases, in that order; junction bases with no gene match: 8. CDR3 length equals 15 residues. From germline, CDR1 is MGHDK and CDR2 SYGVNS.

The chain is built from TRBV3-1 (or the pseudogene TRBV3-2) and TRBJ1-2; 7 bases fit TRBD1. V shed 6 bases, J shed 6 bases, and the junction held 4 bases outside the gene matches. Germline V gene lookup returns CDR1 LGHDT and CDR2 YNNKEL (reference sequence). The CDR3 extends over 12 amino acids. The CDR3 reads CASREGAHGYTF. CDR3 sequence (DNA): TGTGCCAGCAGAGAGGGGGCCCATGGCTACACCTTC.

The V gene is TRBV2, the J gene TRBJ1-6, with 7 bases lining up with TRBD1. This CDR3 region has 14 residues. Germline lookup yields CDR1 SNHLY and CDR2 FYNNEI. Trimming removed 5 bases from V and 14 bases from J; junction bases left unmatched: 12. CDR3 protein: CASSLGQSPSTLHF. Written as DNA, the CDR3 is TGTGCCAGCAGTTTGGGACAGAGCCCTTCCACCCTCCACTTT. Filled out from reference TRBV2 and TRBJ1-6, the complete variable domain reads EPEVTQTPSHQVTQMGQEVILRCVPISNHLYFYWYRQILGQKVEFLVSFYNNEISEKSEIFDDQFSVERPDGSNFTLKIRSTKLEDSAMYFCASSLGQSPSTLHFGNGTRLTVT.

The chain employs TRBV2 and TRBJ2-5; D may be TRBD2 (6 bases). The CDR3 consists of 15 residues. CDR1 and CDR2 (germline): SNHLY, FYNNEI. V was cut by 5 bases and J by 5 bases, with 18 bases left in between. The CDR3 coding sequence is TGTGCCAGCAGTCGCGGGGTGTTCAGCCGGGAGACCCAGTACTTC. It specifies CASSRGVFSRETQYF. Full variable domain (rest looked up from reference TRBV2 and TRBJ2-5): EPEVTQTPSHQVTQMGQEVILRCVPISNHLYFYWYRQILGQKVEFLVSFYNNEISEKSEIFDDQFSVERPDGSNFTLKIRSTKLEDSAMYFCASSRGVFSRETQYFGPGTRLLVL.

The CDR3 protein is CASSSWTSGQTDTQYF. CDR3 sequence (DNA): TGTGCCAGCTCTTCCTGGACTAGCGGGCAAACAGATACGCAGTATTTT. This sequence joins TRBV18 and TRBJ2-3, with 11 bases matching TRBD2. CDR1 KGHSH and CDR2 LQKENI come from the germline V gene. V was clipped by 6 bases and J by 3 bases; unmatched bases: 8. The CDR3 consists of 16 residues.

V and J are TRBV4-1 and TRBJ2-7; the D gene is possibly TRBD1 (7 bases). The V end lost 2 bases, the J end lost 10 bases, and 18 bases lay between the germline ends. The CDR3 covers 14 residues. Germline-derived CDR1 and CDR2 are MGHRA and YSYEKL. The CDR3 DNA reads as TGCGCCAGCAGCCAATTTATGGCAGGGGGGCGTCAGTACTTC. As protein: CASSQFMAGGRQYF.

Here the CDR3 DNA reads TGTGCCAGCAGTCAACAGGGGTGGAGGGCAGATACGCAGTATTTT. Amino acid sequence: CASSQQGWRADTQYF. The genes are TRBV7-2 and TRBJ2-3; tentatively, D is TRBD1 (7 bases). The V and J ends lost 6 bases and 4 bases respectively, with 17 bases between them. CDR1 is SGHTA and CDR2 is FQGNSA in the germline V gene. This CDR3 comprises 15 residues.

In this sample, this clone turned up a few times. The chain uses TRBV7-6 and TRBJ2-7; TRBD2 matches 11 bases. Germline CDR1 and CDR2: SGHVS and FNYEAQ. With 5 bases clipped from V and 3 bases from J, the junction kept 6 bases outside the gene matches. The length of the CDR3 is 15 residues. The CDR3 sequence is CASSQTSGGGYEQYF. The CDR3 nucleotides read TGTGCCAGCAGCCAAACTAGCGGGGGAGGCTACGAGCAGTACTTC. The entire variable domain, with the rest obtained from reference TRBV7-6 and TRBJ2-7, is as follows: GAGVSQSPRYKVTKRGQDVALRCDPISGHVSLYWYRQALGQGPEFLTYFNYEAQQDKSGLPNDRFSAERPEGSISTLTIQRTEQRDSAMYRCASSQTSGGGYEQYFGPGTRLTVT.

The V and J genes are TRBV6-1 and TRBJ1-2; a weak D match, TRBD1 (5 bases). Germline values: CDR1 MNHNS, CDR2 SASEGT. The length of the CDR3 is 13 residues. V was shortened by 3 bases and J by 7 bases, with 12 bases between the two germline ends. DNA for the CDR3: TGTGCCAGCAGTGAGACAGTGTCTGTTGGCTACACCTTC. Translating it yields CASSETVSVGYTF.

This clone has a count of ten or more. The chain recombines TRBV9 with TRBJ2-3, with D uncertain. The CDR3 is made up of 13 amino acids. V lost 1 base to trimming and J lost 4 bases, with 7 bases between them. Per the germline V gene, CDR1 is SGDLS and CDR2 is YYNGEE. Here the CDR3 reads CASSVYQADTQYF. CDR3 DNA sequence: TGTGCCAGCAGCGTATACCAGGCAGATACGCAGTATTTT.

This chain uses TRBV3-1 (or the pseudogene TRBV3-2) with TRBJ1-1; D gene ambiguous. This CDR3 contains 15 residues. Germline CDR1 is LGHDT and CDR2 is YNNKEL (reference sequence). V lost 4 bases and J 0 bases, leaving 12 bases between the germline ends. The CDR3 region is CASSPLKLMNTEAFF. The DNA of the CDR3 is TGTGCCAGCAGCCCCCTAAAACTCATGAACACTGAAGCTTTCTTT.

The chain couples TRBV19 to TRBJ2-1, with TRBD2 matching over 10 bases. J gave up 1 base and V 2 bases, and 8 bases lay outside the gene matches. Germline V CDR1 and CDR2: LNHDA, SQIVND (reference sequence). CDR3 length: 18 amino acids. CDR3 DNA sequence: TGTGCCAGTAGTATACGAGCGGGGGGGCCGTGGTCCTACAATGAGCAGTTCTTC. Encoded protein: CASSIRAGGPWSYNEQFF.

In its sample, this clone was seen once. CDR3 bases: TGTGCCAGCAGCTTAGCAGCATTCTATGGCTACACCTTC. Amino acid sequence: CASSLAAFYGYTF. The V call is TRBV7-9, the J call TRBJ1-2; D is ambiguous. Looked up from germline, CDR1 is SEHNR and CDR2 is FQNEAQ (reference sequence). The CDR3 has 13 amino acids. V lost 0 bases, J lost 4 bases, and 6 bases lay in between.

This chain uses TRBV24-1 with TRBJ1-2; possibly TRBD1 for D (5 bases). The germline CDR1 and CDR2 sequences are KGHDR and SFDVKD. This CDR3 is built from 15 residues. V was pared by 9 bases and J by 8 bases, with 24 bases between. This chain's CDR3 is CATRRGVGEESGYTF. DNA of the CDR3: TGTGCCACCCGCCGTGGGGTAGGGGAGGAAAGCGGCTACACCTTC.

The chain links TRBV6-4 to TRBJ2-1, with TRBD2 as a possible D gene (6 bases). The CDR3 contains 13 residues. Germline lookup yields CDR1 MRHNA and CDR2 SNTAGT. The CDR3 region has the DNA TGTGCTAAGTGTGGCGGGGTAGAGAATGAGCAGTTCTTC. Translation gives CAKCGGVENEQFF.

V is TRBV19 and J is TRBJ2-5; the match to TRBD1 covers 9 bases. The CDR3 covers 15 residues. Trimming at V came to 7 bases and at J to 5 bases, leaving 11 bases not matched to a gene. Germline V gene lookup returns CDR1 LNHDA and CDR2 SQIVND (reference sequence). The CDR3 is CASNPGQGARETQYF. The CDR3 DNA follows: TGTGCCAGTAACCCGGGACAGGGCGCTCGGGAGACCCAGTACTTC.

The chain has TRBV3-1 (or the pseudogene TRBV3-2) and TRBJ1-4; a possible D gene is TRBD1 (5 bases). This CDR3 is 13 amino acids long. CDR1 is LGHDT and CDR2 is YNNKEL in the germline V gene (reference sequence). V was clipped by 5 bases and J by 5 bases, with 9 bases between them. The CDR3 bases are TGTGCCAGCAGCTCCAGGGCCAATGAAAAACTGTTTTTT. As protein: CASSSRANEKLFF.

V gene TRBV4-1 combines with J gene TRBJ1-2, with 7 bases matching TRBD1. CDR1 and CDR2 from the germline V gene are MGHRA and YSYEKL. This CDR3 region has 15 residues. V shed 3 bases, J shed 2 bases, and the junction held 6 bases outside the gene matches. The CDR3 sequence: CASSQTQQGNYGYTF. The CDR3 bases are TGCGCCAGCAGCCAGACCCAACAGGGGAACTATGGCTACACCTTC.

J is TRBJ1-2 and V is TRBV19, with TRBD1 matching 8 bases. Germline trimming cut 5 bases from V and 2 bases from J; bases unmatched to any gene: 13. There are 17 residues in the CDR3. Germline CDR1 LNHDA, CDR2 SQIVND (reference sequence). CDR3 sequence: CASSHPPGTGPNYGYTF. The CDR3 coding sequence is TGTGCCAGTAGTCACCCCCCCGGGACAGGACCCAACTATGGCTACACCTTC.

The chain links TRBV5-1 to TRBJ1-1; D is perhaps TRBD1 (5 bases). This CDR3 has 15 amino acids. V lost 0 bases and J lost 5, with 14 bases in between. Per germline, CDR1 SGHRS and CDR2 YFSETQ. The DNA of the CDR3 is TGCGCCAGCAGCTTGGGTCAGGGTAGGATAACTGAAGCTTTCTTT. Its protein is CASSLGQGRITEAFF.

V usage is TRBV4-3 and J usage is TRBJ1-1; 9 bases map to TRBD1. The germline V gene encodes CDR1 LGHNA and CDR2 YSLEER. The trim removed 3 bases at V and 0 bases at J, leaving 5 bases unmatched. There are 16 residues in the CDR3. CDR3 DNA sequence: TGCGCCAGCAGCCAGGGGGACAGGGATTTGAACACTGAAGCTTTCTTT. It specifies CASSQGDRDLNTEAFF.

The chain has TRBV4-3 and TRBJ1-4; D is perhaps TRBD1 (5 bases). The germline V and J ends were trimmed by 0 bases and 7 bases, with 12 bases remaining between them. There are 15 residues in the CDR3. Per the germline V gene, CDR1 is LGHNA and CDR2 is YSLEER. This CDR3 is CASSQDPGLSEKLFF. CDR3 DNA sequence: TGCGCCAGCAGCCAAGATCCGGGACTCTCTGAAAAACTGTTTTTT.